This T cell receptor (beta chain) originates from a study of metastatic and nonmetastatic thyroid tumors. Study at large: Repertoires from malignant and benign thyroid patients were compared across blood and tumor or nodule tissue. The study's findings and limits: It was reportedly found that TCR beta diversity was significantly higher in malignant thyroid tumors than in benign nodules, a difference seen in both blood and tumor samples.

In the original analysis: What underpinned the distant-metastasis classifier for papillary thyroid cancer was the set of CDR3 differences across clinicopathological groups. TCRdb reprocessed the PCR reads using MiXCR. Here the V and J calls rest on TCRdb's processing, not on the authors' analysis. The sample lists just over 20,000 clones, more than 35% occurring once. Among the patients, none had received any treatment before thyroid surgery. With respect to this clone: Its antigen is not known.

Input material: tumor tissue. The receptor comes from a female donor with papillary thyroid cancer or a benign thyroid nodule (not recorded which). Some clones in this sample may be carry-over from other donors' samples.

CDR3 nucleotides: TGCAGTGCTCAGAGCGCGGGAGGCTGGTACAATGAGCAGTTCTTC. It encodes CSAQSAGGWYNEQFF. The chain links TRBV20-1 to TRBJ2-1; TRBD2 matches 8 bases. V shed 5 bases, J shed 4 bases, and the junction held 10 bases outside the gene matches. Germline V CDR1 and CDR2: DFQATT, SNEGSKA (reference sequence). The CDR3 runs 15 residues.